These T cell receptor beta chains were read from a single sample in a study of blood T cell repertoires in COVID-19. Only in-frame clones appear in the TCRdb table, and some are missing; sequencing was by immunoSEQ multiplex PCR. The sample has about 220,000 clones; 75% to 85% are singletons. The sequenced material came from peripheral blood. These receptors were collected from a woman in her 70s with COVID-19, enrolled during active disease. The conserved cysteine and the conserved F or W are not part of the CDR3 here. D genes are given only for firm matches.

j_call	d_call	v_call	cdr3_aa
TRBJ2-3	TRBD2	TRBV4-2	ASSQDSSGGGTDTQY
TRBJ1-1	TRBD1	TRBV29-1	SVRRDRGLAVNTEAF
TRBJ2-3	-	TRBV3-1/TRBV3-2	ASSQASGRRDTQY
TRBJ2-7	TRBD1	TRBV19	ASSSTRDRGHEQY
TRBJ1-2	-	TRBV19	ASTQGTRGYT
TRBJ2-1	TRBD2	TRBV7-9	ASSWIGTSGEYNEQF
TRBJ2-7	-	TRBV7-2	ASSLAPGVNYEQY
TRBJ1-5	-	TRBV7-8	ASSSGLNQPQH
TRBJ1-1	TRBD1	TRBV19	ASSIDRGQTTEAF
TRBJ1-1	TRBD1	TRBV11-2	ASSLVDREFNEAF
TRBJ1-2	-	TRBV7-6	ASSLVQGPNYGYT
TRBJ1-5	TRBD1	TRBV6-2/TRBV6-3	ASSYTDRGLQPQH
TRBJ2-2	TRBD2	TRBV25-1	ASSGGLEGNGELF